Following are 11 T cell receptor beta chains from one sample sequenced in a study of blood T cells in healthy people across ages. Combining a sample-barcoded 5' primer with a J-beta primer mix, a second PCR ran for roughly 7 to 12 cycles. TCRdb reprocessed the 5' RACE reads with MiXCR, giving one entry per CDR3 protein. The top ten hold about 11% of the sample, which has fewer than 2,000,000 distinct CDR3 sequences, roughly 32% seen once. Sequenced: blood. The receptors shown here come from a woman aged 25 to 45 in good health.

This clonotype was picked up a small number of times. The chain carries TRBV2 and TRBJ1-1; 8 bases match TRBD1. J lost 9 bases, V lost 0 bases, and 9 bases had no gene match. This CDR3 is built from 15 residues. The germline V gene encodes CDR1 SNHLY and CDR2 FYNNEI. In DNA form, the CDR3 reads TGTGCCAGCAGTGAAGCGAGGGGACAGGAGGCGAAAGCTTTCTTT. Protein product: CASSEARGQEAKAFF. Using reference TRBV2 and TRBJ1-1 for the parts outside the CDR3, the full variable domain is EPEVTQTPSHQVTQMGQEVILRCVPISNHLYFYWYRQILGQKVEFLVSFYNNEISEKSEIFDDQFSVERPDGSNFTLKIRSTKLEDSAMYFCASSEARGQEAKAFFGQGTRLTVV.

With regard to this clonotype: A much larger clone differs from this one at a single base, so this may be a read error. The chain joins TRBV27 to TRBJ2-1; D ambiguous. V was cut by 6 bases and J by 2 bases, with 11 bases left in between. CDR1 and CDR2 from the germline V gene are MNHEY and SMNVEV (reference sequence). This CDR3 spans 14 amino acids. In DNA, the CDR3 is TGTGCCAGCAGCCTGAGCTGGACCTACAATGAGCAGTTCTTC. It specifies CASSLSWTYNEQFF.

This clonotype was seen once. The chain couples TRBV11-2 to TRBJ2-3, with 9 nucleotides matching TRBD2. J lost 8 bases, V lost 4 bases, and 10 bases had no gene match. The CDR3 is 15 residues long. CDR1 is SGHAT and CDR2 is FQNNGV in the germline V gene. Here the CDR3 reads CASSSSSGIRATQYF. In DNA, the CDR3 is TGTGCCAGCAGCTCTTCTAGCGGGATCAGAGCTACGCAGTATTTT. Combining the CDR3 with reference TRBV11-2 and TRBJ2-3 gives the whole variable domain EAGVAQSPRYKIIEKRQSVAFWCNPISGHATLYWYQQILGQGPKLLIQFQNNGVVDDSQLPKDRFSAERLKGVDSTLKIQPAKLEDSAVYLCASSSSSGIRATQYFGPGTRLTVL.

The chain couples TRBV3-1 to TRBJ1-1; TRBD1 agrees at 7 bases. V was clipped by 4 bases and J by 3 bases; unmatched bases: 8. The germline V gene encodes CDR1 LGHDT and CDR2 YNNKEL (reference sequence). This CDR3 is built from 15 residues. The CDR3 bases are TGTGCCAGCAGCCCGACAGGGCGCAAGGACACTGAAGCTTTCTTT. Protein: CASSPTGRKDTEAFF.

This chain connects TRBV6-5 to TRBJ2-5; TRBD1 matches at 9 bases. CDR1 MNHEY and CDR2 SVGAGI come from the germline V gene. This CDR3 is 13 amino acids long. The junction had 6 bases not matched to a gene; V was cut back by 6 bases and J by 7 bases. The CDR3 coding sequence is TGTGCCAGCAGCCCGACAGGGGGTGGGACCCAGTACTTC. This encodes CASSPTGGGTQYF.

This CDR3 is CASSQRIGQNYGYTF. For the CDR3, the DNA is TGCGCCAGCAGCCAACGAATCGGACAGAACTATGGCTACACCTTC. The chain couples TRBV4-1 to TRBJ1-2; D is perhaps TRBD1 (6 bases). This CDR3 region has 15 residues. Trimming removed 2 bases at V and 2 bases at J, with 12 bases between. Looked up from germline, CDR1 is MGHRA and CDR2 is YSYEKL.

This clonotype was found a few times. This chain uses TRBV9 with TRBJ2-3; 15 bases align to TRBD2. Germline V gene sequence: CDR1 SGDLS, CDR2 YYNGEE. V shed 4 bases, J shed 5 bases, and the junction held 8 bases outside the gene matches. The CDR3 runs to 17 residues. The chain's CDR3 is CASSPVGLAGGRDTQYF. CDR3 nucleotides: TGTGCCAGCAGCCCCGTGGGACTAGCGGGGGGTAGAGATACGCAGTATTTT.

The chain combines TRBV4-1 with TRBJ1-2; no definite D call. Trimming took 3 bases from V and 4 from J, leaving 30 bases between them. The CDR3 contains 20 residues. CDR1 is MGHRA and CDR2 is YSYEKL in the germline V gene. CDR3 protein: CASSQTFLGLSSAKTYGYTF. In DNA, the CDR3 is TGCGCCAGCAGCCAGACCTTTTTGGGTCTGAGTTCTGCAAAAACCTATGGCTACACCTTC.

This clonotype was seen more than once but under ten times. The chain is built from TRBV4-2 and TRBJ2-1, with D perhaps given as TRBD1 or TRBD2 (5 bases each). Trimming took off 0 bases at V and 9 bases at J, with 12 bases between the two ends. Germline CDR1 is LGHNA and CDR2 is YNFKEQ. This CDR3 contains 14 residues. The CDR3 DNA sequence: TGTGCCAGCAGCCAAGATACTTCTGGGGGTGAGCAGTTCTTC. Its translation is CASSQDTSGGEQFF.

The J gene is TRBJ2-1, the V gene TRBV20-1, with a tentative D call TRBD2 (7 bases). The CDR3 is 16 amino acids. Germline assignment: CDR1 DFQATT and CDR2 SNEGSKA (reference sequence). Trimming took 1 base from V and 8 from J, leaving 21 bases between them. CDR3 DNA: TGCAGTGCTAGAGTGGCGAGGGGGGGCGGATTCGATGAGCAGTTCTTC. Residues: CSARVARGGGFDEQFF.

The rearrangement links TRBV6-6 to TRBJ1-2; possibly TRBD1 for D (5 bases). The CDR3 has 13 amino acids. Germline V gene sequence: CDR1 MNHNY, CDR2 SVGAGI (reference sequence). V lost 8 bases to trimming and J lost 8 bases, with 18 bases between them. CDR3 amino acids: CASGTDGRGGYTF. The CDR3 DNA sequence: TGTGCCAGCGGCACCGACGGGCGGGGGGGCTACACCTTC.